The 32 T cell receptor beta chains listed next were all sequenced from one sample in a study of blood T cells in healthy people across ages (dated by TCRdb to about 2015). Library method: 5' RACE. These reads were obtained on an Illumina HiSeq 2500. A second PCR of roughly 7 to 12 cycles was run with a J-beta primer mix and a sample-barcoded 5' primer. Using fastp trimming at Q25 and MiXCR clonotype assembly, TCRdb reanalyzed the public sequencing data and kept in-frame beta chains. Identical CDR3 protein sequences are pooled into one entry, listed with their most common genes and DNA. Here the sample has roughly 730,000 distinct CDR3 sequences; roughly three fifths occur a single time. The leading ten clones occupy about a quarter of the sample. The sequencing sample was made of blood. The receptors were sampled from a man between 35 and 55 years old in good health.

As concerns this clonotype: One junction end disagrees with the germline gene, perhaps due to a read error. The V call is TRBV7-7, the J call TRBJ2-3, with TRBD2 matching 10 bases. The CDR3 covers 16 residues. Germline V CDR1 and CDR2: SSHAT, FNYEAQ (reference sequence). The CDR3 sequence is CASSPAGGLSTDTQYF. CDR3 nucleotides: TGTGCTAGCAGCCCAGCGGGGGGGCTGAGCACAGATACGCAGTATTTT.

The rearrangement joins TRBV4-2 to TRBJ2-1; TRBD2 aligns across 8 bases. The CDR3 runs 17 residues. Trimming cost V 4 bases and J 0 bases; bases outside gene matches: 8. Germline CDR1 reads LGHNA; CDR2 reads YNFKEQ. CDR3 amino acids: CASSRLAGLSSYNEQFF. In DNA, the CDR3 is TGTGCCAGCAGCCGATTAGCGGGGTTGAGCTCCTACAATGAGCAGTTCTTC.

The V and J genes are TRBV10-3 and TRBJ2-4; 7 bases align to TRBD1. Judging by the DNA end, TRBJ2-7 fits better; the J call may be wrong. The CDR3 length is 14 residues. Germline V CDR1 and CDR2: ENHRY, SYGVKD. In DNA, the CDR3 is TGTGCCATCAGTGACCGGGACAGACTTTACGAGCAGTACTTC. Translation gives CAISDRDRLYEQYF.

This clonotype was detected a few times. The V and J genes are TRBV20-1 and TRBJ1-2; 7 nucleotides align to TRBD1. The CDR3 extends over 15 amino acids. The ends lost 1 base at V and 3 bases at J; junction bases unmatched: 8. Germline values: CDR1 DFQATT, CDR2 SNEGSKA (reference sequence). CDR3 in amino acids: CSARALRGRDYGYTF. The CDR3 DNA is TGCAGTGCTAGAGCATTGAGGGGGCGCGACTATGGCTACACCTTC.

This sequence joins TRBV20-1 and TRBJ2-3, with 7 bases fitting TRBD2. Trimming took 4 bases from V and 4 from J; bases not matched to a gene: 11. Germline CDR1 reads DFQATT; CDR2 reads SNEGSKA (reference sequence). The CDR3 is 15 amino acids. The CDR3 DNA sequence: TGCAGTGCTAACCGGGACTACCTCTTTCCAGATACGCAGTATTTT. Its protein product is CSANRDYLFPDTQYF.

The chain carries TRBV20-1 and TRBJ2-7; 10 nucleotides match TRBD1. Trimming took 4 bases from V and 0 from J; bases not matched to a gene: 12. Germline V gene sequence: CDR1 DFQATT, CDR2 SNEGSKA (reference sequence). The CDR3 consists of 17 residues. CDR3 sequence (DNA): TGCAGTGCTACTCGCTCGGGACAGGGGAAGAGCTCCTACGAGCAGTACTTC. Translation gives CSATRSGQGKSSYEQYF.

The V gene is TRBV5-1, the J gene TRBJ2-5; D gene unclear. This CDR3 comprises 13 residues. V lost 0 bases and J 11 bases, leaving 14 bases between the germline ends. The V gene's germline CDR1 is SGHRS and CDR2 YFSETQ. CDR3 protein: CASSLGSRSQQYF. In nucleotides, the CDR3 is TGCGCCAGCAGCTTGGGGTCTAGGTCGCAGCAGTACTTC.

This clonotype was picked up a small number of times. The genes are TRBV28 and TRBJ2-1; TRBD2 agrees at 12 bases. J was trimmed by 4 bases and V by 6 bases; bases with no gene match: 7. This CDR3 contains 16 residues. Germline V lookup: CDR1 MDHEN, CDR2 SYDVKM. DNA for the CDR3: TGTGCCAGCAGCCCCGGACTAGCGGGAAATTACAATGAGCAGTTCTTC. Translation gives CASSPGLAGNYNEQFF. The entire variable domain, with the rest obtained from reference TRBV28 and TRBJ2-1, is as follows: DVKVTQSSRYLVKRTGEKVFLECVQDMDHENMFWYRQDPGLGLRLIYFSYDVKMKEKGDIPEGYSVSREKKERFSLILESASTNQTSMYLCASSPGLAGNYNEQFFGPGTRLTVL.

The rearrangement links TRBV4-2 to TRBJ1-5; TRBD1 aligns across 7 bases. The CDR3 is 16 amino acids. Trimming at V came to 5 bases and at J to 4 bases, leaving 11 bases not matched to a gene. Germline V gene data show CDR1 as LGHNA and CDR2 as YNFKEQ. The CDR3 spells CASSVEPGQTNQPQHF. CDR3 coding DNA: TGTGCCAGCAGCGTTGAGCCGGGACAGACAAATCAGCCCCAGCATTTT.

This chain joins TRBV7-3 and TRBJ1-1, with D tentatively TRBD1 (6 bases). This CDR3 has 16 residues. CDR1 and CDR2 from the germline V gene are SGHTA and FQGTGA. Between the trimmed V and J ends, which lost 4 bases and 3 bases, there was a span of 18 bases. CDR3 residues: CASSSRRGKEDTEAFF. The CDR3 bases are TGTGCCAGCAGCTCGCGCAGGGGCAAGGAGGACACTGAAGCTTTCTTT.

The chain couples TRBV5-1 to TRBJ1-1; D remains ambiguous. CDR1 is SGHRS and CDR2 is YFSETQ in the germline V gene. V dropped 5 bases and J dropped 1 base, with 15 bases sitting between them. The CDR3 has 15 residues. CDR3 nucleotides: TGCGCCAGCAGAATCTCCAAATCGGGGAACACTGAAGCTTTCTTT. Its translation: CASRISKSGNTEAFF.

The V and J genes are TRBV12-3 or TRBV12-4 and TRBJ2-5; 10 bases agree with TRBD2. The V gene end was trimmed by 6 bases and the J gene end by 5 bases; junction bases not matched to a gene: 18. There are 18 residues in the CDR3. CDR3 in DNA: TGTGCCAGCAGCTGGAGCGGACTAGCGGCCCGTAAAGGGGAGACCCAGTACTTC. Residues: CASSWSGLAARKGETQYF.

The V gene is TRBV7-2, the J gene TRBJ2-4; D unclear. The J call is doubtful: the DNA matches TRBJ2-7 better. Germline loops: CDR1 SGHTA, CDR2 FQGNSA. The CDR3 contains 14 residues. Written as DNA, the CDR3 is TGTGCCAGCGGCTCGCAATCAAGGGTGTACGAGCAGTACTTC. Amino acid sequence: CASGSQSRVYEQYF.

This chain links TRBV7-2 with TRBJ1-1, with a possible D match to TRBD1 (6 bases). Per the germline V gene, CDR1 is SGHTA and CDR2 is FQGNSA. The CDR3 has 14 amino acids. V dropped 5 bases and J dropped 1 base, with 11 bases sitting between them. CDR3 bases: TGTGCCAGCAGCCCCGTCAGGGGGAACACTGAAGCTTTCTTT. Encoded protein: CASSPVRGNTEAFF.

The V and J genes are TRBV28 and TRBJ1-4; D is undetermined. Germline V gives CDR1 MDHEN, CDR2 SYDVKM. Between the trimmed V and J ends, which lost 5 bases and 0 bases, there was a span of 10 bases. The CDR3 runs 15 residues. The CDR3 sequence: CASSGPFATNEKLFF. CDR3 sequence (DNA): TGTGCCAGCAGTGGACCTTTTGCAACTAATGAAAAACTGTTTTTT.

A remark on this clonotype: Just one base apart from a much larger clone, this may be a read error. The chain employs TRBV5-4 and TRBJ2-5; the D gene is possibly TRBD1 (6 bases). The CDR3 is made up of 17 amino acids. Between the trimmed V and J ends, which lost 4 bases and 1 base, there was a span of 20 bases. Germline V CDR1 and CDR2: SGHNT, YYREEE (reference sequence). The CDR3 bases are TGTGCCAGCAGCCGTAGGGCAGGCAGGGGACCCCAAGAGACCCAGTACTTC. Translation gives CASSRRAGRGPQETQYF.

This clonotype was detected only once. V is TRBV6-5 and J is TRBJ2-1; 11 bases align to TRBD2. V was clipped by 6 bases and J by 7 bases; unmatched bases: 8. The CDR3 totals 15 residues. Germline lookup yields CDR1 MNHEY and CDR2 SVGAGI. The CDR3 region is CASRPSGGIWNEQFF. The CDR3 region has the DNA TGTGCCAGCAGACCTAGCGGGGGGATCTGGAATGAGCAGTTCTTC.

The V call is TRBV27, the J call TRBJ2-3; D not certain. Trimming pared 7 bases from V and 2 bases from J, leaving 13 bases between. Germline V gene data show CDR1 as MNHEY and CDR2 as SMNVEV (reference sequence). The CDR3 has 14 residues. The CDR3 region has the DNA TGTGCCAGCAATTTTTATTCGTACACAGATACGCAGTATTTT. Translation gives CASNFYSYTDTQYF.

This clonotype occurred a few times. The chain has TRBV5-8 and TRBJ2-3, with D hard to call. Germline V gives CDR1 SGHTS, CDR2 YDEGEE. V was trimmed by 7 bases and J by 0 bases, leaving 12 bases between them. The CDR3 is 14 residues long. In DNA, the CDR3 is TGTGCCAGCGAACGGCGGAGAAGCACAGATACGCAGTATTTT. The encoded protein is CASERRRSTDTQYF.

Notes on this clonotype: At one end, the junction sequence differs from germline, possibly due to a read error. This chain connects TRBV12-3 or TRBV12-4 to TRBJ1-1, with TRBD1 as a possible D gene (5 bases). This CDR3 spans 13 amino acids. CDR3 DNA: TGTGCCGGCAGTCCCGGCAGGGTGACTGAAGCTTTCTTT. It codes for CAGSPGRVTEAFF.

The rearrangement links TRBV6-5 to TRBJ2-7; D is uncertain. Trimming left V 3 bases short and J 0 bases short, with 9 bases between. The CDR3 extends over 14 amino acids. Germline V gene data show CDR1 as MNHEY and CDR2 as SVGAGI. The CDR3 reads CASSYQIISYEQYF. The CDR3 bases are TGTGCCAGCAGTTATCAGATAATCTCCTACGAGCAGTACTTC.

The chain joins TRBV4-3 to TRBJ1-1, with D hard to call. Trimming left V 1 base short and J 5 bases short, with 11 bases between. The CDR3 consists of 14 residues. CDR1 and CDR2 (germline): LGHNA, YSLEER. The CDR3 coding sequence is TGCGCCAGCAGCCAAGTTATGAGAGGGACTGAAGCTTTCTTT. Translation: CASSQVMRGTEAFF.

The chain is built from TRBV6-5 and TRBJ1-1, with TRBD1 as a possible D gene (6 bases). In germline, CDR1 is MNHEY, CDR2 SVGAGI. The CDR3 has 14 amino acids. V lost 6 bases, J lost 2 bases, and 13 bases lay in between. The CDR3 is CASSSSGGNTEAFF. DNA for the CDR3: TGTGCCAGCAGCTCCTCCGGGGGCAACACTGAAGCTTTCTTT.

The CDR3 DNA is TGTGCCTGCCGGGACAGCACAGATACGCAGTATTTT. Its translation: CACRDSTDTQYF. V and J are TRBV10-3 and TRBJ2-3; possibly TRBD1 or TRBD2 for D (5 bases each). Germline V gives CDR1 ENHRY, CDR2 SYGVKD. This CDR3 comprises 12 residues. V was cut by 11 bases and J by 0 bases, with 9 bases left in between.

V is TRBV7-3 and J is TRBJ2-5; 7 nucleotides line up with TRBD2. Germline CDR1 is SGHTA and CDR2 is FQGTGA. This CDR3 has 24 amino acids. Germline trimming cut 5 bases from V and 2 bases from J; bases unmatched to any gene: 35. The CDR3 sequence: CASSPTLLSPGPPPAGIPQETQYF. CDR3 nucleotides: TGTGCCAGCAGCCCAACGCTCTTATCTCCTGGCCCTCCCCCAGCGGGGATCCCTCAAGAGACCCAGTACTTC. The full variable domain, completed using reference TRBV7-3 and TRBJ2-5, is GAGVSQTPSNKVTEKGKYVELRCDPISGHTALYWYRQSLGQGPEFLIYFQGTGAADDSGLPNDRFFAVRPEGSVSTLKIQRTERGDSAVYLCASSPTLLSPGPPPAGIPQETQYFGPGTRLLVL.

V usage is TRBV29-1 and J usage is TRBJ2-3, with 7 nucleotides matching TRBD1. The trim removed 4 bases at V and 3 bases at J, leaving 4 bases unmatched. The CDR3 totals 13 residues. Germline CDR1 SQVTM, CDR2 ANQGSEA. CDR3 sequence: CSVGGTDTDTQYF. As DNA, the CDR3 is TGCAGCGTTGGGGGGACAGATACAGATACGCAGTATTTT.

This clonotype has more than one count but fewer than ten. As DNA, the CDR3 is TGTGCCAGCAGCGTAGGCGCAGGTTCGCAAGAGACCCAGTACTTC. Translating gives CASSVGAGSQETQYF. The V call is TRBV9, the J call TRBJ2-5; D is unclear. CDR1 SGDLS and CDR2 YYNGEE come from the germline V gene. With 0 bases removed from V and 2 bases from J, the gap between germline ends came to 11 bases. This CDR3 is 15 amino acids long.

The V call is TRBV4-3, the J call TRBJ1-2, with 7 bases matching TRBD1. Germline V gives CDR1 LGHNA, CDR2 YSLEER. J gave up 3 bases and V 3 bases, and 10 bases lay outside the gene matches. The CDR3 has 16 residues. CDR3 sequence reads: CASSQETGTADYGYTF. CDR3 DNA sequence: TGCGCCAGCAGCCAGGAGACCGGGACAGCAGACTATGGCTACACCTTC.

This sequence joins TRBV29-1 and TRBJ2-1; possible D gene TRBD2, 5 bases. The last part of the DNA fits TRBJ2-7 better; the J call may be wrong. Germline CDR1 reads SQVTM; CDR2 reads ANQGSEA. This CDR3 spans 15 amino acids. Here the CDR3 DNA reads TGCAGCGTCGCCCCTCGTGGGAGAACCTACAATGAGCAGTACTTC. This gives the protein CSVAPRGRTYNEQYF.

This chain joins TRBV7-3 and TRBJ2-2; tentative D call: TRBD2 (6 bases). This CDR3 region has 15 residues. Germline V gives CDR1 SGHTA, CDR2 FQGTGA. Trimming removed 5 bases from V and 4 bases from J, with 14 bases in between. The CDR3 coding sequence is TGTGCCAGCAGCCTCCGGGGGACCCTCACCGGGGAGCTGTTTTTT. Its protein is CASSLRGTLTGELFF.

The chain uses TRBV24-1 and TRBJ2-5; 7 bases are a match to TRBD2. V lost 7 bases to trimming and J lost 11 bases; unmatched junction nucleotides: 21. This CDR3 region has 16 residues. CDR1 is KGHDR and CDR2 is SFDVKD in the germline V gene. The CDR3 loop reads CATRSTAGWEGDEQYF. The CDR3 DNA follows: TGTGCCACCAGGTCAACGGCAGGGTGGGAGGGCGATGAGCAGTACTTC.

Only one count was recorded for this clonotype. The J gene is TRBJ2-7, the V gene TRBV5-5; 8 bases align to TRBD1. The closer fit of TRBJ2-5 to the DNA end suggests the J call may be wrong. Germline CDR1 and CDR2: SGHKS and YYEKEE (reference sequence). The CDR3 contains 16 residues. CDR3 bases: TGTGCCAGCAGCTTTTACCAGGGGGCATTATTGGAGACCCAGTACTTC. This codes for CASSFYQGALLETQYF.